Below, 7 T cell receptor beta chains from the same sample are listed, as sequenced in a study of beta chain features in type 1 diabetes. What was sequenced were expressed TCRB transcripts, since all of the isolated RNA had been reverse transcribed. Sequenced by immunoSEQ multiplex PCR; TCRdb stores in-frame clones only, minus some. The sample records 300,000 to 450,000 clones, about 19% being singletons. Sequencing was done on a sample of naive CD4+ T cells from blood. These receptor sequences come from a woman between 18 and 29 years old in good health.

This clone has only a few counts. The chain's CDR3 is CASSRGGNSGNTIYF. CDR3 nucleotides: TGCGCCAGCAGCCGGGGGGGTAACTCTGGAAACACCATATATTTT. The chain links TRBV4-1 to TRBJ1-3; TRBD1 might be the D (5 bases). V lost 4 bases and J 0 bases, leaving 10 bases between the germline ends. Germline V gives CDR1 MGHRA, CDR2 YSYEKL. The CDR3 is 15 amino acids.

The V gene is TRBV2, the J gene TRBJ2-5, with TRBD1 identical over 9 bases. The CDR3 contains 13 residues. From germline, CDR1 is SNHLY and CDR2 FYNNEI. Trimming at V came to 5 bases and at J to 5 bases, leaving 3 bases not matched to a gene. In DNA form, the CDR3 reads TGTGCCAGCAGTCGGGACAGGGATGAGACCCAGTACTTC. Translating gives CASSRDRDETQYF.

This clone was counted only a few times. V and J are TRBV6-5 and TRBJ1-5; D is unclear. This CDR3 has 14 residues. Trimming left V 2 bases short and J 6 bases short, with 11 bases between. Germline CDR1 reads MNHEY; CDR2 reads SVGAGI. The CDR3 reads CASSYAGSAQPQHF. The DNA of the CDR3 is TGTGCCAGCAGTTACGCGGGGAGCGCTCAGCCCCAGCATTTT.

This clone has a handful of counts. V gene TRBV7-9 combines with J gene TRBJ1-1, with 9 bases matching TRBD1. CDR1 is SEHNR and CDR2 is FQNEAQ in the germline V gene (reference sequence). The CDR3 loop spans 12 amino acids. With 3 bases clipped from V and 9 bases from J, the junction kept 2 bases outside the gene matches. The CDR3 loop is CASSLTGGKAFF. Written as DNA, the CDR3 is TGTGCCAGCAGCTTGACAGGGGGGAAAGCTTTCTTT.

This clone was seen more than once but under ten times. V is TRBV29-1 and J is TRBJ2-1, with a possible D match to TRBD1 (5 bases). This CDR3 comprises 15 residues. Germline V CDR1 and CDR2: SQVTM, ANQGSEA. V dropped 1 base and J dropped 2 bases, with 12 bases sitting between them. CDR3 in amino acids: CSVEVRQTAYNEQFF. CDR3 sequence (DNA): TGCAGCGTTGAAGTTAGACAGACCGCCTACAATGAGCAGTTCTTC.

Points on this clone: The same CDR3 also results from other DNA sequences found in this sample. This chain links TRBV5-1 with TRBJ1-1; 7 nucleotides match TRBD1. The trim removed 0 bases at V and 0 bases at J, leaving 2 bases unmatched. Germline V gives CDR1 SGHRS, CDR2 YFSETQ. CDR3 length equals 15 residues. The DNA for the CDR3 is TGCGCCAGCAGCTTGGGGGACAGTCTGAACACTGAAGCTTTCTTT. This encodes CASSLGDSLNTEAFF.

This clone occurred a few times. V gene TRBV5-6 combines with J gene TRBJ2-1, with D possibly TRBD2 on 6 matching bases. Looked up from germline, CDR1 is SGHDT and CDR2 is YYEEEE. The CDR3 has 17 amino acids. V was cut by 3 bases and J by 0 bases, with 16 bases left in between. The CDR3 spells CASSSLGGASSYNEQFF. The CDR3 bases are TGTGCCAGCAGCTCCCTGGGAGGCGCGAGCTCCTACAATGAGCAGTTCTTC.